This T cell receptor beta chain was captured in a study of post-analysis software for immune sequencing data. The study, taken as a whole, reports: Controls had lower frequencies than patients of about 5 TRBV segments, which included TRBV5-6, TRBV5-1 and TRBV20-1.

Unique molecular identifiers tagged the TCR beta cDNA libraries. TCRdb re-called the PCR reads with MiXCR, one entry per CDR3 protein. The table records 650,000 to 850,000 distinct CDR3 sequences, around 50% of them present only once. This CDR3 region has 14 residues. V lost 6 bases and J lost 13; bases outside the gene matches: 12. With regard to this clonotype: Its antigen is unidentified.

The chain is built from TRBV12-3 or TRBV12-4 and TRBJ1-4, with 9 nucleotides matching TRBD1. This TCR was recovered from a girl between 10 and 17 years old with multiple sclerosis. The sequenced sample consisted of blood. The CDR3 DNA reads TGTGCCAGCAGCCACCGGGACAGGGAAGTACGACTGTTTTTT. Residues: CASSHRDREVRLFF.